This TCR beta chain derives from a study of T cells after posttransplantation cyclophosphamide. General observations from the study: TRB clonality was highly associated with recipient CMV seropositivity and reactivation. Donor CD8+ memory clones often dominated recipient blood repertoires at later times. Skin or GI-infiltrating T cells shared few TRB sequences with blood.

This CDR3 is 19 amino acids long. Busulfan-fludarabine conditioning, marrow transplant, and cyclophosphamide on days +3 and +4 were administered. The table lists this clone with a few counts. As yet, its antigen is unknown. Using immunoSEQ multiplex PCR, the repertoire was profiled, and TCRdb retains in-frame clones only, with some absent. The sample yields about 2,000 clones, around 71% seen once. The source material was PBMCs, sampled 34 days after a stem cell transplant with posttransplant cyclophosphamide. The receptor was isolated from a male patient aged 45 to 59 who received an allogeneic stem cell transplant from a related donor and was CMV-positive. Some T cells may possibly be graft donor cells. The chain links TRBV12-2 to TRBJ2-1; no DNA check was done on the table's D call, TRBD1. TRBV12-2 represents a pseudogene. CDR3 sequence reads: CASRLVPALGQGESNEQFF. In nucleotides, the CDR3 is TGTGCAAGTCGCTTAGTGCCAGCTTTGGGACAGGGGGAATCCAATGAGCAGTTCTTC.